The 19 T cell receptor beta chains listed next were all sequenced from one sample in a study of cytomegalovirus exposure and HLA in healthy donors (dated 2017 in TCRdb). Libraries came from the immunoSEQ multiplex PCR assay. The multiplex PCR relied on a mix of 60 forward primers for TCR Vbeta segments and 13 reverse primers for TCR Jbeta segments. In TCRdb, the immuneACCESS table is reduced to in-frame sequences with V and J assigned. These tables do not hold every clone; where another copy was compared, an unresolved V gene accounts for under half, and the others remain unexplained. The sample records a few hundred thousand clones, 80% of which are singletons. The ten largest clones capture about 0.29% of the sample. The sample comprised PBMCs. The receptors derive from a girl aged 2 to 9 in good health and CMV-seronegative.

V and J are TRBV19 and TRBJ2-1; 8 bases fit TRBD1. Germline CDR1 LNHDA, CDR2 SQIVND (reference sequence). Trimming took 4 bases from V and 6 from J; bases not matched to a gene: 5. There are 14 residues in the CDR3. In DNA, the CDR3 is TGTGCCAGTAGTACAACCCAGGGGGCCAATGAGCAGTTCTTC. Encoded protein: CASSTTQGANEQFF. Full variable domain (remainder filled in from reference TRBV19 and TRBJ2-1): DGGITQSPKYLFRKEGQNVTLSCEQNLNHDAMYWYRQDPGQGLRLIYYSQIVNDFQKGDIAEGYSVSREKKESFPLTVTSAQKNPTAFYLCASSTTQGANEQFFGPGTRLTVL.

This chain joins TRBV6-5 and TRBJ2-3; TRBD2 matches 7 bases. Unmatched junction bases numbered 7, after V lost 0 bases and J lost 4 bases. This CDR3 spans 16 amino acids. Germline values: CDR1 MNHEY, CDR2 SVGAGI. CDR3 DNA sequence: TGTGCCAGCAGTTACTCGGGGGGAGGGCCCCCAGATACGCAGTATTTT. This gives the protein CASSYSGGGPPDTQYF.

The V and J genes are TRBV5-1 and TRBJ2-1; possible D gene TRBD1, 6 bases. The germline V gene encodes CDR1 SGHRS and CDR2 YFSETQ. The CDR3 totals 16 residues. Trimming took 3 bases from V and 10 from J, leaving 23 bases between them. The CDR3 coding sequence is TGCGCCAGCAGCTCCCACTTTCGGACAGACCACTTAGAGCAGTTCTTC. Translated, it gives CASSSHFRTDHLEQFF. Full variable domain (outside the CDR3, taken from reference TRBV5-1 and TRBJ2-1): KAGVTQTPRYLIKTRGQQVTLSCSPISGHRSVSWYQQTPGQGLQFLFEYFSETQRNKGNFPGRFSGRQFSNSRSEMNVSTLELGDSALYLCASSSHFRTDHLEQFFGPGTRLTVL.

The chain joins TRBV13 to TRBJ1-2; no clear D. Trimming pared 5 bases from V and 2 bases from J, leaving 12 bases between. Germline-derived CDR1 and CDR2 are PRHDT and FYEKMQ (reference sequence). The CDR3 covers 14 residues. DNA of the CDR3: TGTGCCAGCAGCCGTCTGTCGGGGAACTATGGCTACACCTTC. Translated, it gives CASSRLSGNYGYTF.

The gene calls are TRBV5-1 and TRBJ2-2, with D tentatively TRBD1 (6 bases). This CDR3 has 15 amino acids. V lost 3 bases and J lost 0, with 9 bases in between. The V gene's germline CDR1 is SGHRS and CDR2 YFSETQ. DNA of the CDR3: TGCGCCAGCAGCTCGGGACAACCGAACACCGGGGAGCTGTTTTTT. It specifies CASSSGQPNTGELFF.

The rearrangement joins TRBV18 to TRBJ1-2; D is possibly TRBD1 (5 bases). Germline CDR1 reads KGHSH; CDR2 reads LQKENI. CDR3 length: 14 amino acids. V was shortened by 5 bases and J by 2 bases, with 12 bases between the two germline ends. Here the CDR3 DNA reads TGTGCCAGCTCAACCGGGGGTCCCAACTATGGCTACACCTTC. This sequence encodes CASSTGGPNYGYTF.

The CDR3 protein is CASSQPGLAGEQFF. CDR3 coding DNA: TGTGCCAGCAGCCAACCGGGACTAGCGGGGGAGCAGTTCTTC. The chain couples TRBV9 to TRBJ2-1, with 13 bases that match TRBD2. V shed 4 bases and J 10 bases; nucleotides not matched to a gene: 5. This CDR3 contains 14 residues. Germline V gene sequence: CDR1 SGDLS, CDR2 YYNGEE.

J is TRBJ2-3 and V is TRBV18, with D perhaps TRBD1 (5 bases). This CDR3 region has 12 residues. The V and J ends lost 3 bases and 11 bases respectively, with 12 bases between them. The germline gives CDR1 KGHSH, CDR2 LQKENI. The CDR3 sequence is CASSPDNLGQYF. The CDR3 DNA reads TGTGCCAGCTCACCGGACAATTTGGGGCAGTATTTT.

The chain carries TRBV10-3 and TRBJ1-5, with 7 nucleotides matching TRBD1. The germline CDR1 and CDR2 sequences are ENHRY and SYGVKD. The CDR3 length is 12 residues. J was trimmed by 2 bases and V by 10 bases; bases with no gene match: 2. CDR3 DNA: TGTGCCAGCGGACAGGGCAATCAGCCCCAGCATTTT. It specifies CASGQGNQPQHF.

V and J are TRBV7-9 and TRBJ2-4, with D uncertain. Germline loops: CDR1 SEHNR, CDR2 FQNEAQ (reference sequence). The CDR3 has 14 residues. Trimming shortened V by 8 bases and J by 5 bases, and 16 bases separated the two germline ends. The CDR3 region is CASQRLVGQNIQYF. The DNA of the CDR3 is TGTGCCAGCCAACGGCTCGTGGGCCAAAACATTCAGTACTTC. Looking up the rest from reference TRBV7-9 and TRBJ2-4 gives the full variable domain: DTGVSQNPRHKITKRGQNVTFRCDPISEHNRLYWYRQTLGQGPEFLTYFQNEAQLEKSRLLSDRFSAERPKGSFSTLEIQRTEQGDSAMYLCASQRLVGQNIQYFGAGTRLSVL.

V usage is TRBV11-2 and J usage is TRBJ2-3; TRBD2 matches at 11 bases. Germline lookup yields CDR1 SGHAT and CDR2 FQNNGV. J lost 6 bases, V lost 0 bases, and 8 bases had no gene match. This CDR3 is built from 17 residues. The CDR3 reads CASSLDIIAGGADTQYF. For the CDR3, the DNA is TGTGCCAGCAGCTTAGATATAATAGCGGGGGGGGCGGATACGCAGTATTTT.

This chain links TRBV7-6 with TRBJ2-2; D is possibly TRBD1 (6 bases). CDR3 length equals 14 residues. V was shortened by 5 bases and J by 3 bases, with 10 bases between the two germline ends. CDR1 and CDR2 (germline): SGHVS, FNYEAQ. CDR3 DNA sequence: TGTGCCAGCAGCAAGACAGGAGACACCGGGGAGCTGTTTTTT. Its protein product is CASSKTGDTGELFF.

The chain uses TRBV7-2 and TRBJ1-5, with unresolved D. The germline CDR1 and CDR2 sequences are SGHTA and FQGNSA. The CDR3 consists of 15 residues. V was clipped by 6 bases and J by 4 bases, with 16 bases between them. DNA for the CDR3: TGTGCCAGCAGTATCGCGGCTGGTGTTAATCAGCCCCAGCATTTT. As protein: CASSIAAGVNQPQHF.

This clone was observed a single time. The chain is built from TRBV27 and TRBJ2-1, with D perhaps TRBD1 (6 bases). The CDR3 runs 18 residues. Trimming removed 3 bases from V and 1 base from J, with 19 bases in between. The germline CDR1 and CDR2 sequences are MNHEY and SMNVEV (reference sequence). CDR3 DNA: TGTGCCAGCAGTTTTAAAGCGAGGGGGTGGTCATCCTACAATGAGCAGTTCTTC. It translates to CASSFKARGWSSYNEQFF.

The chain carries TRBV2 and TRBJ1-3; the D gene is possibly TRBD1 (6 bases). V was clipped by 3 bases and J by 7 bases, with 10 bases between them. The CDR3 is 13 amino acids. CDR1 and CDR2 from the germline V gene are SNHLY and FYNNEI. The CDR3 spells CASSDRGGNTIYF. CDR3 in DNA: TGTGCCAGCAGTGACAGGGGTGGCAACACCATATATTTT.

With regard to this clone: At one end, the junction sequence differs from germline, possibly due to a read error. The V and J genes are TRBV2 and TRBJ1-2; TRBD1 might be the D (5 bases). Germline V lookup: CDR1 SNHLY, CDR2 FYNNEI. The CDR3 extends over 14 amino acids. CDR3 in DNA: TGTGCCAGCAGTGTTCAGGGATCTAACTATGGCCACACCTTC. It translates to CASSVQGSNYGHTF.

This chain links TRBV6-6 with TRBJ1-2; no firm D call. The CDR3 contains 14 residues. Trimming left V 0 bases short and J 5 bases short, with 10 bases between. CDR1 and CDR2 from the germline V gene are MNHNY and SVGAGI (reference sequence). The chain's CDR3 is CASSYSMLGYGYTF. In DNA, the CDR3 is TGTGCCAGCAGTTACTCGATGCTCGGTTATGGCTACACCTTC.

In the case of this clone: The germline gene is not matched at one end of the junction; a read error may be the cause. V gene TRBV7-9 combines with J gene TRBJ1-3, with D tentatively TRBD1 (6 bases). The CDR3 runs 16 residues. CDR1 and CDR2 from the germline V gene are SEHNR and FQNEAQ (reference sequence). The CDR3 nucleotides read TGTTCCAGCAGCTACCCGGACAGCTCCTCTGGAAACACCATATATTTT. Its translation is CSSSYPDSSSGNTIYF.

The chain recombines TRBV19 with TRBJ2-4; 7 positions agree with TRBD2. Trimming took 4 bases from V and 3 from J; bases not matched to a gene: 9. The CDR3 runs to 16 residues. Germline lookup yields CDR1 LNHDA and CDR2 SQIVND (reference sequence). CDR3 sequence: CASSRVGGSGKNIQYF. For the CDR3, the DNA is TGTGCCAGTAGTAGAGTCGGGGGGTCGGGCAAAAACATTCAGTACTTC.